This passage covers 29 T cell receptor beta chains from one sample sequenced in a study of blood T cell repertoires in COVID-19. TCRdb's table, derived via immunoSEQ multiplex PCR, lists solely in-frame clones and lacks some. Here the sample spans 220,000 or so clones, about 86% being singletons. The sequenced material came from PBMCs or T cells enriched from blood (not recorded which). The receptors come from a woman between 40 and 55 years old with acute COVID-19.

The rearrangement uses TRBV7-3 and TRBJ2-2; D may be TRBD1 (6 bases). Germline assignment: CDR1 SGHTA and CDR2 FQGTGA. The CDR3 has 16 amino acids. Trimming cost V 0 bases and J 1 base, with 9 bases left between them. CDR3 in amino acids: CASSLTATGNTGELFF. DNA for the CDR3: TGTGCCAGCAGCTTAACGGCGACAGGGAACACCGGGGAGCTGTTTTTT.

This clone showed up just once. The rearrangement joins TRBV19 to TRBJ1-3; no reliable D call. V was cut by 6 bases and J by 0 bases, with 6 bases left in between. CDR1 is LNHDA and CDR2 is SQIVND in the germline V gene (reference sequence). The CDR3 runs to 13 residues. The CDR3 DNA is TGTGCCAGTAGCCGGGGCTCTGGAAACACCATATATTTT. Protein sequence: CASSRGSGNTIYF.

The chain joins TRBV7-3 to TRBJ2-3; 8 bases agree with TRBD2. Germline V lookup: CDR1 SGHTA, CDR2 FQGTGA. The CDR3 covers 15 residues. The V gene end was trimmed by 5 bases and the J gene end by 0 bases; junction bases not matched to a gene: 4. The CDR3 DNA reads TGTGCCAGCAGCCCGACTAGCGCTAGCACAGATACGCAGTATTTT. Protein: CASSPTSASTDTQYF.

This clone was observed a single time. V gene TRBV6-5 combines with J gene TRBJ2-7, with a tentative D call TRBD1 (6 bases). The CDR3 loop spans 11 amino acids. V lost 6 bases and J 6 bases, leaving 9 bases between the germline ends. Germline assignment: CDR1 MNHEY and CDR2 SVGAGI. DNA of the CDR3: TGTGCCAGCAGAAACAGGGCCGAGCAGTACTTC. This sequence encodes CASRNRAEQYF.

J is TRBJ1-4 and V is TRBV4-2; possibly TRBD1 for D (5 bases). V was shortened by 4 bases and J by 10 bases, with 13 bases between the two germline ends. Looked up from germline, CDR1 is LGHNA and CDR2 is YNFKEQ. The CDR3 has 13 amino acids. DNA of the CDR3: TGTGCCAGCAGCCCTCCGGGGGGGGTAAAACTGTTTTTT. Encoded protein: CASSPPGGVKLFF.

The chain links TRBV4-1 to TRBJ1-2; tentative D call: TRBD1 (5 bases). Trimming removed 1 base at V and 1 base at J, with 13 bases between. CDR1 is MGHRA, CDR2 YSYEKL, per germline. The CDR3 length is 16 residues. The CDR3 loop reads CASSQVATGHNYGYTF. As DNA, the CDR3 is TGCGCCAGCAGCCAAGTGGCCACAGGTCATAACTATGGCTACACCTTC.

V and J are TRBV7-2 and TRBJ1-1, with 7 nucleotides matching TRBD1. Losses at the gene ends were 1 base for V and 0 bases for J; bases not matched to a gene: 14. Germline CDR1 reads SGHTA; CDR2 reads FQGNSA. There are 19 residues in the CDR3. This CDR3 reads CASSLEPVRTGEMNTEAFF. CDR3 nucleotides: TGTGCCAGCAGCTTAGAACCGGTTAGGACAGGCGAAATGAACACTGAAGCTTTCTTT. Full variable domain (missing parts from reference TRBV7-2 and TRBJ1-1): GAGVSQSPSNKVTEKGKDVELRCDPISGHTALYWYRQSLGQGLEFLIYFQGNSAPDKSGLPSDRFSAERTGGSVSTLTIQRTQQEDSAVYLCASSLEPVRTGEMNTEAFFGQGTRLTVV.

The CDR3 spells CASSPLGNPSTTEAFF. CDR3 DNA sequence: TGTGCCAGCAGCCCCCTAGGAAACCCCTCGACTACTGAAGCTTTCTTT. The chain uses TRBV9 and TRBJ1-1, with D hard to call. CDR1 and CDR2 from the germline V gene are SGDLS and YYNGEE. V was trimmed by 4 bases and J by 5 bases, leaving 21 bases between them. This CDR3 spans 16 amino acids.

J is TRBJ2-1 and V is TRBV7-3; TRBD2 agrees at 11 bases. Germline trimming cut 4 bases from V and 2 bases from J; bases unmatched to any gene: 4. Looked up from germline, CDR1 is SGHTA and CDR2 is FQGTGA. The CDR3 has 16 amino acids. The DNA for the CDR3 is TGTGCCAGCAGCTCGACTAGCGGGGACCCCTACAATGAGCAGTTCTTC. Protein sequence: CASSSTSGDPYNEQFF. The full variable domain, its missing parts supplied by reference TRBV7-3 and TRBJ2-1, is GAGVSQTPSNKVTEKGKYVELRCDPISGHTALYWYRQSLGQGPEFLIYFQGTGAADDSGLPNDRFFAVRPEGSVSTLKIQRTERGDSAVYLCASSSTSGDPYNEQFFGPGTRLTVL.

The chain's CDR3 is CASSLAPGQMNTEAFF. The CDR3 DNA follows: TGTGCCAGCAGCTTAGCTCCGGGACAGATGAACACTGAAGCTTTCTTT. The chain is built from TRBV7-2 and TRBJ1-1, with 7 bases that match TRBD1. This CDR3 spans 16 amino acids. Looked up from germline, CDR1 is SGHTA and CDR2 is FQGNSA. With 0 bases clipped from V and 0 bases from J, the junction kept 4 bases outside the gene matches.

This clone was picked up a small number of times. The chain uses TRBV7-6 and TRBJ2-1, with 9 bases that match TRBD1. This CDR3 region has 15 residues. CDR1 SGHVS and CDR2 FNYEAQ come from the germline V gene. Trimming cost V 4 bases and J 7 bases; bases outside gene matches: 8. The CDR3 sequence is CASSSNTGGSNEQFF. The CDR3 DNA is TGTGCCAGCAGCTCTAACACAGGGGGCTCAAATGAGCAGTTCTTC.

The V and J genes are TRBV2 and TRBJ1-5; 9 bases fit TRBD1. In germline, CDR1 is SNHLY, CDR2 FYNNEI. This CDR3 is 14 amino acids long. J lost 2 bases, V lost 6 bases, and 2 bases had no gene match. The CDR3 DNA reads TGTGCCAGCAGCGGGGACAGGGGCAATCAGCCCCAGCATTTT. Translating it yields CASSGDRGNQPQHF.

The sample holds one count of this clone. The chain uses TRBV2 and TRBJ1-2; possible D gene TRBD1, 6 bases. The germline gives CDR1 SNHLY, CDR2 FYNNEI. V lost 3 bases and J lost 8, with 13 bases in between. CDR3 length: 13 residues. Here the CDR3 reads CASSEGQGNGYTF. For the CDR3, the DNA is TGTGCCAGCAGTGAGGGGCAGGGGAACGGCTACACCTTC.

This rearrangement joins TRBV7-9 to TRBJ1-5; the D is unclear. V gave up 1 base and J gave up 7 bases, with 8 bases separating them. The CDR3 is made up of 13 amino acids. CDR1 is SEHNR, CDR2 FQNEAQ, per germline (reference sequence). DNA of the CDR3: TGTGCCAGCAGCTTAGAGGAGGGACAGCCCCAGCATTTT. It encodes CASSLEEGQPQHF.

The chain uses TRBV11-2 and TRBJ2-1; 9 nucleotides align to TRBD1. The CDR3 has 15 residues. With 5 bases clipped from V and 5 bases from J, the junction kept 7 bases outside the gene matches. Germline V gives CDR1 SGHAT, CDR2 FQNNGV. DNA of the CDR3: TGTGCCAGCAGCCGTCCGGGACAGGGTGACAATGAGCAGTTCTTC. Translation: CASSRPGQGDNEQFF.

J is TRBJ1-4 and V is TRBV18, with D possibly matching TRBD1 (6 bases). This CDR3 contains 13 residues. V gave up 5 bases and J gave up 5 bases, with 9 bases separating them. Germline values: CDR1 KGHSH, CDR2 LQKENI. The CDR3 DNA follows: TGTGCCAGCTCAGACGGGACAAATGAAAAACTGTTTTTT. It yields the protein CASSDGTNEKLFF.

CDR3 region: CASGDMPYEQYF. In DNA, the CDR3 is TGTGCCAGCGGGGACATGCCCTACGAGCAGTACTTC. The chain carries TRBV25-1 and TRBJ2-7; tentatively, D is TRBD1 (6 bases). V was trimmed by 8 bases and J by 2 bases, leaving 10 bases between them. CDR3 length: 12 residues. Germline CDR1 MGHDK, CDR2 SYGVNS.

This chain uses TRBV11-2 with TRBJ2-2; 11 nucleotides agree with TRBD1. The germline CDR1 and CDR2 sequences are SGHAT and FQNNGV. V lost 1 base to trimming and J lost 6 bases; unmatched junction nucleotides: 7. The length of the CDR3 is 17 residues. CDR3 nucleotide sequence: TGTGCCAGCAGCTTAGTGGGACAGGGGGTTTTCTCCGGGGAGCTGTTTTTT. Protein: CASSLVGQGVFSGELFF.

This clone occurred a few times. The genes are TRBV15 and TRBJ2-2; TRBD2 agrees at 10 bases. The CDR3 is 15 residues long. V was clipped by 6 bases and J by 7 bases; unmatched bases: 8. CDR1 and CDR2 from the germline V gene are LNHNV and YYDKDF (reference sequence). CDR3 nucleotide sequence: TGTGCCACCAGAGCTAGCGGGAGAAGGGACGGGGAGCTGTTTTTT. This codes for CATRASGRRDGELFF. The whole variable domain, remainder taken from reference TRBV15 and TRBJ2-2, is DAMVIQNPRYQVTQFGKPVTLSCSQTLNHNVMYWYQQKSSQAPKLLFHYYDKDFNNEADTPDNFQSRRPNTSFCFLDIRSPGLGDTAMYLCATRASGRRDGELFFGEGSRLTVL.

V gene TRBV7-9 combines with J gene TRBJ1-3, with 7 bases fitting TRBD1. V trimming: 3 bases; J trimming: 4 bases; junction bases outside the gene matches: 0. The CDR3 runs to 13 residues. The germline V gene encodes CDR1 SEHNR and CDR2 FQNEAQ (reference sequence). This CDR3 is CASSLDRGNTIYF. Written as DNA, the CDR3 is TGTGCCAGCAGCTTGGACAGGGGAAACACCATATATTTT.

As DNA, the CDR3 is TGTGCCAGCAGTGTACGCGCAACTAATGAAAAACTGTTTTTT. This codes for CASSVRATNEKLFF. The J gene is TRBJ1-4, the V gene TRBV6-2 or TRBV6-3; unclear D gene. This CDR3 is built from 14 residues. V shed 5 bases and J shed 0 bases, with 7 bases lying between them. Germline loops: CDR1 MNHEY, CDR2 SVGEGT.

This clone was detected a few times. This chain joins TRBV19 and TRBJ2-5, with D hard to call. This CDR3 spans 15 amino acids. The germline CDR1 and CDR2 sequences are LNHDA and SQIVND (reference sequence). V was clipped by 3 bases and J by 2 bases, with 13 bases between them. The DNA of the CDR3 is TGTGCCAGTAGTATCTCTGCGGCAAGTCAAGAGACCCAGTACTTC. As protein: CASSISAASQETQYF.

This sequence joins TRBV14 and TRBJ1-6, with 8 nucleotides matching TRBD1. Trimming removed 1 base from V and 3 bases from J; junction bases left unmatched: 2. Looked up from germline, CDR1 is SGHDN and CDR2 is FVKESK. CDR3 length equals 16 residues. CDR3 nucleotides: TGTGCCAGCAGCCAAGCCACAGGGGGCTATAATTCACCCCTCCACTTT. This encodes CASSQATGGYNSPLHF.

The genes are TRBV7-8 and TRBJ1-6; tentatively, D is TRBD1 (5 bases). The CDR3 is 15 residues long. The ends were cut back, 5 bases at V and 7 bases at J, with 15 bases in the middle. Germline V lookup: CDR1 SGHVS, CDR2 FQNEAQ. As DNA, the CDR3 is TGTGCCAGCAGCCTACCTGCGGGGCCAAATTCACCCCTCCACTTT. Amino acid sequence: CASSLPAGPNSPLHF. The full variable domain, in which reference TRBV7-8 and TRBJ1-6 provide the parts outside the CDR3, is GAGVSQSPRYKVAKRGQDVALRCDPISGHVSLFWYQQALGQGPEFLTYFQNEAQLDKSGLPSDRFFAERPEGSVSTLKIQRTQQEDSAVYLCASSLPAGPNSPLHFGNGTRLTVT.

The J gene is TRBJ1-1, the V gene TRBV24-1; TRBD1 matches at 7 bases. CDR3 length equals 13 residues. Germline CDR1 and CDR2: KGHDR and SFDVKD. With 7 bases clipped from V and 2 bases from J, the junction kept 3 bases outside the gene matches. The CDR3 here is CATRDRFNTEAFF. CDR3 sequence (DNA): TGTGCCACCAGGGACAGGTTTAACACTGAAGCTTTCTTT.

The chain couples TRBV7-9 to TRBJ1-2, with 8 bases matching TRBD1. Germline CDR1 and CDR2: SEHNR and FQNEAQ (reference sequence). V was pared by 5 bases and J by 2 bases, with 7 bases of the junction left unmatched. CDR3 size: 15 residues. In nucleotides, the CDR3 is TGTGCCAGCAGCCCCAGACAGGGGAGGAACTATGGCTACACCTTC. Protein product: CASSPRQGRNYGYTF. Full variable domain (missing parts from reference TRBV7-9 and TRBJ1-2): DTGVSQNPRHKITKRGQNVTFRCDPISEHNRLYWYRQTLGQGPEFLTYFQNEAQLEKSRLLSDRFSAERPKGSFSTLEIQRTEQGDSAMYLCASSPRQGRNYGYTFGSGTRLTVV.

V gene TRBV5-1 combines with J gene TRBJ1-5, with D maybe TRBD1 (6 bases). V was trimmed by 2 bases and J by 3 bases, leaving 12 bases between them. Germline loops: CDR1 SGHRS, CDR2 YFSETQ. The CDR3 is made up of 15 amino acids. CDR3 protein: CASSFGQGPNQPQHF. The CDR3 nucleotides read TGCGCCAGCAGCTTTGGCCAGGGGCCCAATCAGCCCCAGCATTTT. Supplemented by reference TRBV5-1 and TRBJ1-5, the full variable domain reads KAGVTQTPRYLIKTRGQQVTLSCSPISGHRSVSWYQQTPGQGLQFLFEYFSETQRNKGNFPGRFSGRQFSNSRSEMNVSTLELGDSALYLCASSFGQGPNQPQHFGDGTRLSIL.

A few counts support this clone. The chain combines TRBV2 with TRBJ2-5; 11 bases are shared with TRBD2. Trimming at V came to 6 bases and at J to 5 bases, leaving 11 bases not matched to a gene. Germline V lookup: CDR1 SNHLY, CDR2 FYNNEI. The CDR3 runs 16 residues. The CDR3 DNA sequence: TGTGCCAGCAGGCCAACTAGCGGGGGTATTTCGGAGACCCAGTACTTC. This encodes CASRPTSGGISETQYF.

This rearrangement joins TRBV4-3 to TRBJ2-1, with TRBD2 as a possible D gene (7 bases). This CDR3 spans 17 amino acids. Germline V CDR1 and CDR2: LGHNA, YSLEER. Trimming shortened V by 4 bases and J by 3 bases, and 19 bases separated the two germline ends. The CDR3 loop is CASSRGLGGTCYNEQFF. The CDR3 DNA sequence: TGCGCCAGCAGCCGTGGACTAGGGGGTACTTGCTACAATGAGCAGTTCTTC.